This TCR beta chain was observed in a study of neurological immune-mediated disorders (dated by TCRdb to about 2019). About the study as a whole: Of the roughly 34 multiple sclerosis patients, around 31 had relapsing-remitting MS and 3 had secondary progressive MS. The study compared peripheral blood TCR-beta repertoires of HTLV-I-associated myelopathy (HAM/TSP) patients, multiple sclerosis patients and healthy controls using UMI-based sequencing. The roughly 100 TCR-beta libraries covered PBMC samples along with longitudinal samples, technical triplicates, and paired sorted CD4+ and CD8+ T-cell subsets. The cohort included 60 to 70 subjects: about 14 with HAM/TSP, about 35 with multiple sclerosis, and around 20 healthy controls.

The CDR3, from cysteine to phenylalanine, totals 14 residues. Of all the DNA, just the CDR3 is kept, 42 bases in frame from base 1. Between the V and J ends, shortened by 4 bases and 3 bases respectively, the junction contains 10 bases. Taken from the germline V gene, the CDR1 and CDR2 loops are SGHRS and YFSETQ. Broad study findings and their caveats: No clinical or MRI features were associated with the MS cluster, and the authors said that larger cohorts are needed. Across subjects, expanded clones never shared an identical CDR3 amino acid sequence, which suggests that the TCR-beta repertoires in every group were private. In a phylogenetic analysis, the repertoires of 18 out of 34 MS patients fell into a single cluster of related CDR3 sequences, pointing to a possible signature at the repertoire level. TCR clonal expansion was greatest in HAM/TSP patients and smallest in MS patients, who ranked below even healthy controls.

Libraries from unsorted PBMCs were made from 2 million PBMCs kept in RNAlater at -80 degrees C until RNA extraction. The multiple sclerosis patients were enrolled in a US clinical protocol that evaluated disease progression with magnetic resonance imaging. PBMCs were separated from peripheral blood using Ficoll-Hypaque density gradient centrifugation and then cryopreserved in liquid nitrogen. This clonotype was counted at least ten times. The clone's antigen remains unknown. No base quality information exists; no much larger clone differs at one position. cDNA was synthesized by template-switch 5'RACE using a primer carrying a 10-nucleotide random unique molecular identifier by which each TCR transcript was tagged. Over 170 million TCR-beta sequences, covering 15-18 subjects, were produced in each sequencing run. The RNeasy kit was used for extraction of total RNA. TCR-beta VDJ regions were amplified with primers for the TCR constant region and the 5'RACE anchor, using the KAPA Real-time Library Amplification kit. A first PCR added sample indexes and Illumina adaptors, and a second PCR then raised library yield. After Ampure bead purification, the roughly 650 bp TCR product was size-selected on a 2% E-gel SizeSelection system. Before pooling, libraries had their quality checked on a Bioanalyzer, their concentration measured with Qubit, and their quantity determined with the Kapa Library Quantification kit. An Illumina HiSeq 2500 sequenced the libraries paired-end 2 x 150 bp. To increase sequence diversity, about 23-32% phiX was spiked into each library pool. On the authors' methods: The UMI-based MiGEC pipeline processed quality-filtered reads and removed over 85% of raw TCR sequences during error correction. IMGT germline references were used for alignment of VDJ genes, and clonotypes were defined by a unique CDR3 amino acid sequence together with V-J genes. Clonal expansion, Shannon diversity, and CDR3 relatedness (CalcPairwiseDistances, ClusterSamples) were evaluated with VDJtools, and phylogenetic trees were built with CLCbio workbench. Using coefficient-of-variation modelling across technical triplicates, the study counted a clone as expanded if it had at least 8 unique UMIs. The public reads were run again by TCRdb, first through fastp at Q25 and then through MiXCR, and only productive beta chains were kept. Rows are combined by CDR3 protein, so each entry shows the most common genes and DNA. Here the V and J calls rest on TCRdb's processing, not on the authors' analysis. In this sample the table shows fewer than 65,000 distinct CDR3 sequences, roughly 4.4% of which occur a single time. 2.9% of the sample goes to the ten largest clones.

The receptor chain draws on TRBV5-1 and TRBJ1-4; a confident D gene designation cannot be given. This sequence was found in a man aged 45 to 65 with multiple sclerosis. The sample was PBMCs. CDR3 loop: CASSPQSSNEKLFF. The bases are TGCGCCAGCAGCCCGCAGAGTTCTAATGAAAAACTGTTTTTT.